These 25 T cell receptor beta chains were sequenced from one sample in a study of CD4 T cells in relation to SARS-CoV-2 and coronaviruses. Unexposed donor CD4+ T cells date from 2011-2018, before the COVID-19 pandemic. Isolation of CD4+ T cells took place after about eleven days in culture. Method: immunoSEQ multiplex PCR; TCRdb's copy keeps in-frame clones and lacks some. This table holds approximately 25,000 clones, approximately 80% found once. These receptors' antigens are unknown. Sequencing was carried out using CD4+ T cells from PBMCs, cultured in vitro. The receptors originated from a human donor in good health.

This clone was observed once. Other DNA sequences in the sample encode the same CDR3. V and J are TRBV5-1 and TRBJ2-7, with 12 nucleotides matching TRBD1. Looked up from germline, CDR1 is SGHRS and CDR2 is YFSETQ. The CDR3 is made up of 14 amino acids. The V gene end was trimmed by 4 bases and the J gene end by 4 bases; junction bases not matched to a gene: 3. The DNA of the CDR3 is TGCGCCAGCAGCCAGGGACAGGGGGCGTACGAGCAGTACTTC. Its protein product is CASSQGQGAYEQYF.

CDR3 loop: CASSHPDRVAFF. The CDR3 nucleotides are TGTGCCAGCAGCCACCCCGATAGGGTCGCTTTCTTT. The rearrangement links TRBV7-2 to TRBJ1-1, with D hard to call. The CDR3 totals 12 residues. V gave up 5 bases and J gave up 11 bases, with 15 bases separating them. Germline V gene lookup returns CDR1 SGHTA and CDR2 FQGNSA.

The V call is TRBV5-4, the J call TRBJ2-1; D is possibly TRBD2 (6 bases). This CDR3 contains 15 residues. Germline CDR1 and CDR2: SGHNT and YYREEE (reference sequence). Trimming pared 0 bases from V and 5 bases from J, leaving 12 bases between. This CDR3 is CASSLVGRSHNEQFF. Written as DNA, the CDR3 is TGTGCCAGCAGCTTGGTCGGGAGATCGCACAATGAGCAGTTCTTC.

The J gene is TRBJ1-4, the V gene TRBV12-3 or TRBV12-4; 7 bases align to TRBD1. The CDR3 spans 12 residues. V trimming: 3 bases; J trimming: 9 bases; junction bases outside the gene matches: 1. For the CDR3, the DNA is TGTGCCAGCAGTTTGGGACAGCAAAAACTGTTTTTT. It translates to CASSLGQQKLFF.

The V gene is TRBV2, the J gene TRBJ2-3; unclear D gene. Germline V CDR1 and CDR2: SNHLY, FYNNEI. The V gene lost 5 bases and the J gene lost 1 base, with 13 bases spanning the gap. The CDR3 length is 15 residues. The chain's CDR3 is CASSYYDSGTDTQYF. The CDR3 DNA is TGTGCCAGCAGTTACTATGACTCGGGCACAGATACGCAGTATTTT.

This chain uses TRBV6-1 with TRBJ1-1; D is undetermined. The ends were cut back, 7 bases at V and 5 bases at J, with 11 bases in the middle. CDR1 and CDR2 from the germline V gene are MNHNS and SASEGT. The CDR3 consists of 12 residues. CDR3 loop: CASNSDGTEAFF. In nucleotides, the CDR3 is TGTGCCAGCAACTCCGATGGGACTGAAGCTTTCTTT.

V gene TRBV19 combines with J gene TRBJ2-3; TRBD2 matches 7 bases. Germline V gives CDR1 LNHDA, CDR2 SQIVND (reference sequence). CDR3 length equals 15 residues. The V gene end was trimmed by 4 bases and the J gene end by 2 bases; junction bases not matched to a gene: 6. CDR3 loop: CASSRAGEPTDTQYF. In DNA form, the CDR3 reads TGTGCCAGTAGTAGGGCGGGAGAGCCCACAGATACGCAGTATTTT.

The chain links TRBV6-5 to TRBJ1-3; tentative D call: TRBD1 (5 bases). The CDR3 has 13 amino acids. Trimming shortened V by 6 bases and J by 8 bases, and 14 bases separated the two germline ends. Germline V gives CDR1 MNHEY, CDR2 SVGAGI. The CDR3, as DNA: TGTGCCAGCAGACTGGGGGGGGGAGACACCATATATTTT. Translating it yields CASRLGGGDTIYF.

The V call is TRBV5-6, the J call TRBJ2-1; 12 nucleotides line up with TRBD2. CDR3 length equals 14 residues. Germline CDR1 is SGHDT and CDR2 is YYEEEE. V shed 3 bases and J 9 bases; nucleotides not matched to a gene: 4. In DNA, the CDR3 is TGTGCCAGCAGCTCCAGACTAGCGGGGGTTGAGCAGTTCTTC. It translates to CASSSRLAGVEQFF.

DNA for the CDR3: TGTGCCAGCAGGCGCCCGGGACTAGCGAGTCAAGAGACCCAGTACTTC. Amino acid sequence: CASRRPGLASQETQYF. The J gene is TRBJ2-5, the V gene TRBV11-2; 10 nucleotides align to TRBD2. There are 16 residues in the CDR3. With 6 bases clipped from V and 2 bases from J, the junction kept 9 bases outside the gene matches. The V gene's germline CDR1 is SGHAT and CDR2 FQNNGV.

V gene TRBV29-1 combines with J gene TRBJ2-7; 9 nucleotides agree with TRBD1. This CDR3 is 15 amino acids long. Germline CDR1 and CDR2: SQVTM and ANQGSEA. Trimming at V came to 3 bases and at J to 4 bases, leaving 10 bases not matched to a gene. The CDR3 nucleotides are TGCAGCGTTGATGCCCCGACAGGGGGGGCGTACGAGCAGTACTTC. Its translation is CSVDAPTGGAYEQYF.

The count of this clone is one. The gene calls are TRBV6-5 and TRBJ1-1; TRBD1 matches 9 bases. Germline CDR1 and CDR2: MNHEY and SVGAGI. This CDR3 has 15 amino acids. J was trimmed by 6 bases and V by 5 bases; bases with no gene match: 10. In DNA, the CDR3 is TGTGCCAGCAGTCAACCGGGACAGGGATTGGCTGAAGCTTTCTTT. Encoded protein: CASSQPGQGLAEAFF.

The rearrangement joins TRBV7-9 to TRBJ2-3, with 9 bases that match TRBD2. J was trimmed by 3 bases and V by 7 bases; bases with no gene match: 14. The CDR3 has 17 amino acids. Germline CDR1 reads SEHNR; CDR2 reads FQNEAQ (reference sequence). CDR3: CASTPGAGGLGTDTQYF. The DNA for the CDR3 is TGTGCCAGCACCCCAGGGGCGGGGGGGCTTGGGACAGATACGCAGTATTTT.

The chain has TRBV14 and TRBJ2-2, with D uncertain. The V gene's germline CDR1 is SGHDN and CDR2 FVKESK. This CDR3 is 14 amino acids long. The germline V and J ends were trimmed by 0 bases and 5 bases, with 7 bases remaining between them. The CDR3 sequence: CASSQEWGTGELFF. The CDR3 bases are TGTGCCAGCAGCCAAGAATGGGGAACCGGGGAGCTGTTTTTT.

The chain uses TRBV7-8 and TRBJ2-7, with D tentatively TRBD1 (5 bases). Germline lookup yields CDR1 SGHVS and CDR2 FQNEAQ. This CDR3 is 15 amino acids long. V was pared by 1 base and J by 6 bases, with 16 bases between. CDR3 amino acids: CASSLVGALPLEQYF. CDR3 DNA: TGTGCCAGCAGCTTAGTAGGGGCCTTGCCACTCGAGCAGTACTTC.

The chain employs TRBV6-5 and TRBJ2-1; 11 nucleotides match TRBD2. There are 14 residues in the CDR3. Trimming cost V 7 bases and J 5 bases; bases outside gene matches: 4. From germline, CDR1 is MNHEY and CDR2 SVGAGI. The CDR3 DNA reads TGTGCCAGCACCGGGACTAGCGGAAACAATGAGCAGTTCTTC. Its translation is CASTGTSGNNEQFF.

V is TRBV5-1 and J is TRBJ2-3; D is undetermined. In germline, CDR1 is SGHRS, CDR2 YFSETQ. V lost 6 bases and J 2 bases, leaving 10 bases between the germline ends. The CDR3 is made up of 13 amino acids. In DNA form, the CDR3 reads TGCGCCAGCAAGGGTACTTTCACAGATACGCAGTATTTT. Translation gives CASKGTFTDTQYF. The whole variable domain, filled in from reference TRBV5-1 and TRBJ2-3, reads KAGVTQTPRYLIKTRGQQVTLSCSPISGHRSVSWYQQTPGQGLQFLFEYFSETQRNKGNFPGRFSGRQFSNSRSEMNVSTLELGDSALYLCASKGTFTDTQYFGPGTRLTVL.

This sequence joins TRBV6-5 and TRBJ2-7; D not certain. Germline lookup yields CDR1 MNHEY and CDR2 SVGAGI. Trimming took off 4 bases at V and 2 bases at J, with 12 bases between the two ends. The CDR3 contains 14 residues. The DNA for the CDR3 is TGTGCCAGCAGTTCGTCAACTGGGACCTACGAGCAGTACTTC. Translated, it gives CASSSSTGTYEQYF.

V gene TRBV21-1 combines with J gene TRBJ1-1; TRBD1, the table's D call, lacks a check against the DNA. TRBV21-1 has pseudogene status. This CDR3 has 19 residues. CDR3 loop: CASSKVIRDRGPGDTEAFF. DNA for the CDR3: TGTGCCAGCAGCAAAGTGATTAGGGACAGGGGGCCTGGGGACACTGAAGCTTTCTTT.

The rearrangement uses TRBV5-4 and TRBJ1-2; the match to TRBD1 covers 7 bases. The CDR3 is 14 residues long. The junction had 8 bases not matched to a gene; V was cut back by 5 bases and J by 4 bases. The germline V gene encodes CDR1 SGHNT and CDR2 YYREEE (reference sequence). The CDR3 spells CASSSTGLGYGYTF. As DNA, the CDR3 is TGTGCCAGCAGTTCGACAGGGTTGGGCTATGGCTACACCTTC.

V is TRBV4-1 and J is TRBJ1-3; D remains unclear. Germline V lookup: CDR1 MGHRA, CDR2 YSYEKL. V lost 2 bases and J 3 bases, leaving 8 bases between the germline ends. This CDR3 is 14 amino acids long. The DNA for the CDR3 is TGCGCCAGCAGCCAAAACGGGCTTGGAAACACCATATATTTT. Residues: CASSQNGLGNTIYF.

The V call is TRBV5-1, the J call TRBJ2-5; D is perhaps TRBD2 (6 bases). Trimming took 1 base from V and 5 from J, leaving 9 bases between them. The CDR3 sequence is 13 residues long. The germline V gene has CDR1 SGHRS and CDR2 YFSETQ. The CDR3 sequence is CASSLSGGETQYF. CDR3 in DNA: TGCGCCAGCAGCTTGAGCGGAGGGGAGACCCAGTACTTC.

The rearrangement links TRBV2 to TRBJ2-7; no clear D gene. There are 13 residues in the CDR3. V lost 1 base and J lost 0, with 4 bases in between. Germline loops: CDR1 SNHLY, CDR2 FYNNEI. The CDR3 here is CASSEGNSYEQYF. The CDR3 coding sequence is TGTGCCAGCAGTGAAGGGAACTCCTACGAGCAGTACTTC.

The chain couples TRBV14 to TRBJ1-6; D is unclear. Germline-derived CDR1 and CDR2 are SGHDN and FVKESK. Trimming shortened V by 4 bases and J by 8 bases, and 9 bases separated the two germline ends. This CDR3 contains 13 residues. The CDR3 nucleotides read TGTGCCAGCAGCCTTGGGCTGGATTCACCCCTCCACTTT. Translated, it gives CASSLGLDSPLHF.

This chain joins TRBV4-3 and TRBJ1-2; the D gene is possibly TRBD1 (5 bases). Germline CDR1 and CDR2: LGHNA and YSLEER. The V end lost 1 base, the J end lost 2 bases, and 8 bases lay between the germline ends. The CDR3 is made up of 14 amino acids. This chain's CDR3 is CASSQVRGNYGYTF. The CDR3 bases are TGCGCCAGCAGCCAAGTAAGGGGAAACTATGGCTACACCTTC.